This T cell receptor (beta chain) was identified during a study of blood T cell repertoires in COVID-19. About the research overall: Acute and convalescent COVID-19 specimens originated in the United States, Italy and Spain. Sources were T cells, B-cell-depleted T cells, or PBMCs; the material itself was cDNA or gDNA.

Germline V gene sequence: CDR1 MNHEY, CDR2 SVGEGT. V was cut by 0 bases and J by 4 bases, with 7 bases left in between. The CDR3 runs to 14 residues. Original processing notes: Cell counts per sample came from amplifying reference gene primers. Libraries were prepared by immunoSEQ multiplex PCR; TCRdb keeps only in-frame clonotypes and omits some of them. The DNA gave D and trimming, while V, J and clone size come from that table. The table includes around 72,000 clones, 83% detected once. The clonotype originates from a woman aged 80 or over with acute or convalescent COVID-19. Sequencing was done on a sample of peripheral blood. The rearrangement uses TRBV6-2 or TRBV6-3 and TRBJ1-5; D not certain. The CDR3 spells CASSYSGGNQPQHF. The CDR3 coding sequence is TGTGCCAGCAGTTACTCGGGCGGGAATCAGCCCCAGCATTTT.